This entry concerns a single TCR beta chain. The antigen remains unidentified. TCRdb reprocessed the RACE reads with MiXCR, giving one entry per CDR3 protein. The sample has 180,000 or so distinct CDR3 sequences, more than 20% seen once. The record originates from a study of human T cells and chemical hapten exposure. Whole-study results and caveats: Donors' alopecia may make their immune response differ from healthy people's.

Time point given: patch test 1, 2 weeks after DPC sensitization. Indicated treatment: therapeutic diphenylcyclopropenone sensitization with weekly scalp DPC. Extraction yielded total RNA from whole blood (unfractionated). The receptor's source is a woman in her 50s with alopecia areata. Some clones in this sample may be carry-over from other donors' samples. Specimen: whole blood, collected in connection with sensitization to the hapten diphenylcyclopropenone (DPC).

Written as DNA, the CDR3 is TGTGCCAGCAGCCCCGGGACTAGCGAGTACACCGGGGAGCTGTTTTTT. This codes for CASSPGTSEYTGELFF. The chain carries TRBV7-3 and TRBJ2-2; 10 bases line up with TRBD2. Germline CDR1 and CDR2: SGHTA and FQGTGA. CDR3 length equals 16 residues. Unmatched junction bases numbered 6, after V lost 5 bases and J lost 3 bases.